Listed below are T cell receptor beta chains from one sample, sequenced in a study of blood T cell repertoires in COVID-19. Clones were sequenced by immunoSEQ multiplex PCR, and TCRdb holds only the in-frame ones, with some missing. The table shows about 440,000 clones, with around 89% occurring only once. What was sequenced was peripheral blood. These receptor sequences come from a young woman with acute or convalescent COVID-19. Each CDR3 is given with its conserved first and last residue. D genes are given only for firm matches. Clone size is stated in some rows and not others, as once, few, many or a class when expanded.

V	size	D	J	length	CDR3	DNA
TRBV5-1	-	-	TRBJ2-2	14	CASSLRGDTGELFF	TGCGCCAGCAGCTTGCGGGGAGACACCGGGGAGCTGTTTTTT
TRBV18	-	TRBD1	TRBJ1-2	13	CASSLDGTGGYTF	TGTGCCAGCTCACTCGACGGGACAGGAGGCTACACCTTC
TRBV21-1	-	-	TRBJ1-2	13	CASSPGSNYGYTF	TGTGCCAGCAGCCCGGGTTCCAACTATGGCTACACCTTC
TRBV20-1	-	-	TRBJ2-1	11	CSALTANEQFF	TGCAGTGCCCTGACAGCGAATGAGCAGTTCTTC
TRBV9	-	-	TRBJ2-1	12	CASKRDWNEQFF	TGTGCCAGCAAGAGGGATTGGAATGAGCAGTTCTTC
TRBV19	-	TRBD1	TRBJ2-5	17	CASSNRQGSWVEETQYF	TGTGCCAGTAGTAACCGACAGGGGTCTTGGGTAGAAGAGACCCAGTACTTC
TRBV14	once	-	TRBJ1-2	15	CASSQLSGLTGGYTF	TGTGCCAGCAGCCAACTTTCTGGTTTAACGGGTGGCTACACCTTC
TRBV7-9	-	-	TRBJ2-2	17	CASSSDYRRGDTGELFF	TGTGCCAGCAGCTCTGATTACCGCAGGGGAGACACCGGGGAGCTGTTTTTT
TRBV13	-	-	TRBJ1-1	14	CASSPQAGQAEAFF	TGTGCCAGCAGCCCCCAGGCAGGCCAGGCTGAAGCTTTCTTT
TRBV14	-	TRBD1	TRBJ2-5	12	CASSSRGLAQYF	TGTGCCAGCAGTTCCAGGGGGTTGGCCCAGTACTTC
TRBV6-1	once	TRBD2	TRBJ2-3	16	CASSDLIAGGTDTQYF	TGTGCCAGCAGTGACCTAATAGCGGGGGGAACAGATACGCAGTATTTT
TRBV2	-	TRBD2	TRBJ2-3	15	CASSWGTSGTDTQYF	TGTGCCAGCAGTTGGGGGACTAGCGGCACAGATACGCAGTATTTT
TRBV18	-	-	TRBJ1-2	12	CASSPNRDGYTF	TGTGCCAGCTCACCAAACCGGGATGGCTACACCTTC
TRBV7-9	-	TRBD2	TRBJ2-5	14	CASSLAGGMRTQYF	TGTGCCAGCAGCTTAGCCGGGGGGATGAGGACCCAGTACTTC
TRBV7-8	-	TRBD2	TRBJ2-3	16	CASSRGGLQSTDTQYF	TGTGCCAGCAGCCGGGGGGGACTACAAAGCACAGATACGCAGTATTTT
TRBV28	-	TRBD1	TRBJ1-1	16	CASSLTGAGFETEAFF	TGTGCCAGCAGTTTGACAGGGGCGGGTTTCGAAACTGAAGCTTTCTTT
TRBV2	-	-	TRBJ1-3	15	CASSDYRVSGNTIYF	TGTGCCAGCAGTGACTACAGGGTTTCTGGAAACACCATATATTTT
TRBV29-1	-	TRBD1	TRBJ1-4	12	CSVGQGREKLFF	TGCAGCGTTGGACAGGGAAGGGAAAAACTGTTTTTT
TRBV2	once	TRBD1	TRBJ2-7	14	CASREWGTGDEQYF	TGTGCCAGCAGGGAGTGGGGGACAGGTGACGAGCAGTACTTC
TRBV6-5	-	-	TRBJ2-4	16	CASSYNPGGPQNIQYF	TGTGCCAGCAGTTATAATCCCGGGGGACCGCAAAACATTCAGTACTTC
TRBV28	few	-	TRBJ1-6	15	CASSFSLGVPSPLHF	TGTGCCAGCAGTTTCTCGCTCGGGGTCCCTTCACCCCTCCACTTT
TRBV3-1/TRBV3-2	-	-	TRBJ2-1	15	CASSPTGGARNEQFF	TGTGCCAGCAGCCCTACTGGGGGCGCAAGGAATGAGCAGTTCTTC
TRBV27	-	-	TRBJ2-4	15	CASSSSRGRLDIQYF	TGTGCCAGCAGTTCCAGCAGGGGACGGTTGGACATTCAGTACTTC
TRBV30	-	TRBD1	TRBJ2-2	15	CAWSGTGRDTGELFF	TGTGCCTGGAGCGGGACAGGGCGTGACACCGGGGAGCTGTTTTTT
TRBV2	-	TRBD2	TRBJ2-5	18	CASSHPLGAGGFEETQYF	TGTGCCAGCAGCCATCCCTTAGGGGCGGGGGGATTTGAAGAGACCCAGTACTTC
TRBV28	-	-	TRBJ2-1	15	CASSPNDGVYNEQFF	TGTGCCAGCAGCCCCAACGACGGGGTATACAATGAGCAGTTCTTC
TRBV9	-	-	TRBJ1-4	15	CASSVAGTANEKLFF	TGTGCCAGCAGCGTAGCAGGGACTGCTAATGAAAAACTGTTTTTT
TRBV28	-	-	TRBJ1-1	15	CASSPTGRMNTEAFF	TGTGCCAGCAGTCCCACAGGACGTATGAACACTGAAGCTTTCTTT
TRBV6-5	-	TRBD1	TRBJ2-7	15	CASSYRPQGSYEQYF	TGTGCCAGCAGTTACAGACCACAGGGGTCCTACGAGCAGTACTTC
TRBV30	-	-	TRBJ2-1	16	CAWSGGSTTFYNEQFF	TGTGCCTGGAGTGGCGGGTCCACAACATTCTACAATGAGCAGTTCTTC
TRBV5-1	-	TRBD1	TRBJ2-7	16	CASSLDTRDRGFGQYF	TGCGCCAGCAGCTTGGATACTCGGGACAGGGGGTTTGGGCAGTACTTC
TRBV6-2/TRBV6-3	-	-	TRBJ2-1	14	CASSLWGRDNEQFF	TGTGCCAGCAGTTTGTGGGGGCGGGACAATGAGCAGTTCTTC
TRBV27	-	-	TRBJ1-2	14	CASSLTGSVSGYTF	TGTGCCAGCAGTTTAACGGGGTCAGTAAGTGGCTACACCTTC
TRBV5-6	-	-	TRBJ1-1	14	CASSLVAGWTEAFF	TGTGCCAGCAGCTTGGTAGCGGGGTGGACTGAAGCTTTCTTT
TRBV28	-	-	TRBJ1-1	12	CASRVGSTEAFF	TGTGCCAGCAGAGTTGGGAGCACTGAAGCTTTCTTT
TRBV5-6	-	-	TRBJ2-2	17	CASSILPGGTNTGELFF	TGTGCCAGCAGCATCCTTCCGGGGGGCACGAACACCGGGGAGCTGTTTTTT
TRBV20-1	-	-	TRBJ2-5	11	CSATGQETQYF	TGCAGTGCTACAGGGCAAGAGACCCAGTACTTC
TRBV28	-	-	TRBJ2-5	16	CASSLGGGMYQETQYF	TGTGCCAGCAGTTTAGGGGGGGGCATGTACCAAGAGACCCAGTACTTC
TRBV7-6	-	-	TRBJ2-5	16	CASSLGSSANQETQYF	TGTGCCAGCAGCTTAGGCTCTAGCGCAAACCAAGAGACCCAGTACTTC
TRBV3-1/TRBV3-2	-	TRBD1	TRBJ1-2	15	CASSQGQGVIYGYTF	TGTGCCAGCAGCCAAGGGCAGGGGGTGATCTATGGCTACACCTTC
TRBV4-1	-	-	TRBJ2-4	14	CASSQMALSNIQYF	TGCGCCAGCAGCCAAATGGCTCTGTCCAACATTCAGTACTTC
TRBV19	-	TRBD1	TRBJ1-5	14	CATAGGAGNQPQHF	TGTGCCACTGCAGGGGGCGCGGGCAATCAGCCCCAGCATTTT
TRBV7-2	-	-	TRBJ1-1	15	CASSSPKAGNTEAFF	TGTGCCAGCAGCTCCCCCAAGGCAGGGAACACTGAAGCTTTCTTT
TRBV2	once	-	TRBJ1-1	13	CASSNQQGFRAFF	TGTGCCAGCAGTAACCAACAGGGTTTTAGGGCTTTCTTT
TRBV3-1/TRBV3-2	-	TRBD1	TRBJ2-7	16	CASSHPGTDTLYEQYF	TGTGCCAGCAGCCACCCCGGGACAGATACCCTCTACGAGCAGTACTTC
TRBV5-4	few	TRBD1	TRBJ1-2	15	CASSHTLGTGYGYTF	TGTGCCAGCAGCCATACTTTAGGGACAGGGTATGGCTACACCTTC
TRBV4-2	-	-	TRBJ2-1	15	CASSQVYRGLYEQFF	TGTGCCAGCAGCCAAGTGTATAGAGGGCTGTATGAGCAGTTCTTC
TRBV5-1	-	-	TRBJ2-1	12	CASSGGSTEQFF	TGCGCCAGCAGCGGCGGATCCACTGAGCAGTTCTTC
TRBV1	-	-	TRBJ2-7	16	CTSSQDKRGSSYEQYF	TGCACCAGCAGCCAAGATAAGCGGGGGAGCTCCTACGAGCAGTACTTC
TRBV5-8	-	-	TRBJ2-6	16	CASSDHLGPGANVLTF	TGTGCCAGCAGCGATCACCTGGGCCCTGGGGCCAACGTCCTGACTTTC
TRBV11-2	few	TRBD1	TRBJ2-7	15	CASSNSGQGAYEQYF	TGTGCCAGCAGCAACAGTGGACAGGGAGCCTACGAGCAGTACTTC